The clone carrying this T cell receptor (beta chain) was seen a handful of times. Its matching antigen is unknown. With constant-segment primers, 5'RACE yielded cDNA libraries of TCR alpha and TCR beta that carried sample barcodes and UMIs. TCRdb itself ran the 5' RACE reads through MiXCR, one entry per CDR3 protein. The sample records about 290,000 distinct CDR3 sequences, about a sixth being singletons. The CDR3 covers 19 residues. Germline V lookup: CDR1 MGHRA, CDR2 YSYEKL. Unmatched junction bases numbered 13, after V lost 2 bases and J lost 7 bases. This sample was included in a study of T-cell memory formation after mild COVID-19. Findings of the study overall: Clonal second-wave expansions that peaked on day 37 had unconfirmed SARS-CoV-2 specificity. Memory cells collected pre-infection included some clones that later responded, suggesting cross-reactive memory joined. Contracting CD4+ clones lay largely in CM and EM, with CD8+ ones residing in EMRA.

This sequence originates from a young man who had mild COVID-19 (a few samples of this study predate the infection). Cell type and time point are not known. The genes are TRBV4-1 and TRBJ2-3; 15 bases agree with TRBD2. The sequenced sample consisted of PBMCs or a T cell subset sorted from them (not recorded which). The chain's CDR3 is CASSQYYVGTSGGSYTQYF. In DNA form, the CDR3 reads TGCGCCAGCAGCCAATACTATGTCGGGACTAGCGGGGGGTCTTATACGCAGTATTTT.